The 8 T cell receptor beta chains reported below all come from one sample, sequenced in a study of blood T cell repertoires in COVID-19. Sequencing used immunoSEQ multiplex PCR; TCRdb keeps in-frame clones, though not all of them. The sample carries roughly 250,000 clones, approximately 90% recorded once. Material: PBMCs or T cells enriched from blood (not recorded which). The receptors originated from a woman under 30 who had recovered from COVID-19.

The V and J genes are TRBV7-2 and TRBJ2-7, with D hard to call. V lost 6 bases and J 0 bases, leaving 12 bases between the germline ends. CDR3 size: 14 residues. Germline CDR1 reads SGHTA; CDR2 reads FQGNSA. CDR3 sequence (DNA): TGTGCCAGCAGTTTGCGGAGAAGCTCCTACGAGCAGTACTTC. It translates to CASSLRRSSYEQYF.

The V gene is TRBV7-9, the J gene TRBJ2-2; D not resolved. Trimming removed 5 bases from V and 7 bases from J, with 11 bases in between. The CDR3 is 13 amino acids. The germline CDR1 and CDR2 sequences are SEHNR and FQNEAQ (reference sequence). CDR3 residues: CASSRPGHGELFF. As DNA, the CDR3 is TGTGCCAGCAGCCGTCCCGGTCACGGGGAGCTGTTTTTT.

This clone was counted only a few times. The chain recombines TRBV6-5 with TRBJ2-5, with D unresolved. Trimming left V 6 bases short and J 5 bases short, with 19 bases between. The CDR3 is 15 amino acids. The germline gives CDR1 MNHEY, CDR2 SVGAGI. In nucleotides, the CDR3 is TGTGCCAGCAGGCAGGTGGCAGGTAGTGGGGAGACCCAGTACTTC. As protein: CASRQVAGSGETQYF.

This clone was detected only a few times. The chain recombines TRBV6-5 with TRBJ2-7; TRBD2 matches at 8 bases. Germline V CDR1 and CDR2: MNHEY, SVGAGI. The CDR3 runs to 15 residues. J lost 5 bases, V lost 6 bases, and 12 bases had no gene match. The CDR3 here is CASRTRSGTLNEQYF. The CDR3 DNA sequence: TGTGCCAGCAGGACCCGTAGCGGGACTCTTAACGAGCAGTACTTC.

This clone has only one observation. The genes are TRBV7-2 and TRBJ2-1; 7 bases are shared with TRBD1. This CDR3 region has 16 residues. CDR1 is SGHTA, CDR2 FQGNSA, per germline. The V gene end was trimmed by 0 bases and the J gene end by 8 bases; junction bases not matched to a gene: 10. The CDR3 DNA reads TGTGCCAGCAGCTTAGCGCTTTTGGGACAGTTCGATGAGCAGTTCTTC. Residues: CASSLALLGQFDEQFF.

The chain joins TRBV2 to TRBJ2-3; TRBD2 matches 13 bases. The junction had 11 bases not matched to a gene; V was cut back by 6 bases and J by 2 bases. CDR3 length: 18 residues. Germline V gene data show CDR1 as SNHLY and CDR2 as FYNNEI. In DNA form, the CDR3 reads TGTGCCAGCAGGCACGGGACTAGCGGGGCCACAAACACAGATACGCAGTATTTT. Its translation: CASRHGTSGATNTDTQYF.

This chain joins TRBV2 and TRBJ2-7; possibly TRBD2 for D (6 bases). The CDR3 has 15 residues. Germline V gene data show CDR1 as SNHLY and CDR2 as FYNNEI. The V end lost 7 bases, the J end lost 0 bases, and 16 bases lay between the germline ends. The DNA for the CDR3 is TGTGCCAGCAAGATAGGCGGGATTAGCTCCTACGAGCAGTACTTC. Translation gives CASKIGGISSYEQYF. The full variable domain, in which reference TRBV2 and TRBJ2-7 provide the parts outside the CDR3, is EPEVTQTPSHQVTQMGQEVILRCVPISNHLYFYWYRQILGQKVEFLVSFYNNEISEKSEIFDDQFSVERPDGSNFTLKIRSTKLEDSAMYFCASKIGGISSYEQYFGPGTRLTVT.

Here the CDR3 DNA reads TGCAGCGTTGATTCCAATATAGACAGGGGGAGCTACACCTTC. This translates into CSVDSNIDRGSYTF. The chain employs TRBV29-1 and TRBJ1-2; 9 bases align to TRBD1. The CDR3 contains 14 residues. Germline CDR1 is SQVTM and CDR2 is ANQGSEA. Germline trimming cut 3 bases from V and 9 bases from J; bases unmatched to any gene: 11. Looking up the rest from reference TRBV29-1 and TRBJ1-2 gives the full variable domain: SAVISQKPSRDICQRGTSLTIQCQVDSQVTMMFWYRQQPGQSLTLIATANQGSEATYESGFVIDKFPISRPNLTFSTLTVSNMSPEDSSIYLCSVDSNIDRGSYTFGSGTRLTVV.